These 14 T cell receptor beta chains were all obtained from the same sample, sequenced in a study of blood T cell repertoires in COVID-19. Profiled with immunoSEQ multiplex PCR; TCRdb holds only in-frame clones, not every one. The table shows over 60,000 clones, with roughly 92% occurring only once. The sequenced material came from peripheral blood. All receptors come from a human donor in a cohort sampled during active COVID-19.

The V and J genes are TRBV5-1 and TRBJ1-2; D possibly corresponds to TRBD1 (5 bases). The CDR3 covers 17 residues. The V gene's germline CDR1 is SGHRS and CDR2 YFSETQ. V was shortened by 0 bases and J by 8 bases, with 23 bases between the two germline ends. The CDR3 DNA sequence: TGCGCCAGCAGCTTGGCAATTGGAGGGTCGCAGGGTCCCGGCTACACCTTC. Its translation: CASSLAIGGSQGPGYTF.

The chain combines TRBV18 with TRBJ2-1, with D tentatively TRBD1 (6 bases). The V and J ends lost 3 bases and 4 bases respectively, with 7 bases between them. This CDR3 comprises 13 residues. From germline, CDR1 is KGHSH and CDR2 LQKENI. The CDR3 reads CASSPGQYNEQFF. DNA of the CDR3: TGTGCCAGCTCACCCGGACAGTACAATGAGCAGTTCTTC.

This clone appeared a single time. The rearrangement uses TRBV7-2 and TRBJ2-7; 8 bases fit TRBD2. V lost 5 bases, J lost 2 bases, and 8 bases stayed unmatched. Germline CDR1 reads SGHTA; CDR2 reads FQGNSA. The CDR3 totals 15 residues. In DNA, the CDR3 is TGTGCCAGCAGCCCAGGGTTAGCGGGGCCCTACGAGCAGTACTTC. As protein: CASSPGLAGPYEQYF.

The chain has TRBV5-1 and TRBJ2-1; D is uncertain. The ends were cut back, 0 bases at V and 1 base at J, with 5 bases in the middle. This CDR3 is 14 amino acids long. Per germline, CDR1 SGHRS and CDR2 YFSETQ. The CDR3 loop is CASSLEASYNEQFF. CDR3 coding DNA: TGCGCCAGCAGCTTGGAAGCGTCCTACAATGAGCAGTTCTTC.

This clone was counted once. This sequence joins TRBV11-2 and TRBJ1-4; the match to TRBD1 covers 7 bases. The CDR3 runs 18 residues. With 2 bases clipped from V and 0 bases from J, the junction kept 9 bases outside the gene matches. Germline lookup yields CDR1 SGHAT and CDR2 FQNNGV. Here the CDR3 reads CASSLWVTGTATNEKLFF. The CDR3 DNA sequence: TGTGCCAGCAGCTTATGGGTGACAGGGACTGCAACTAATGAAAAACTGTTTTTT.

V and J are TRBV7-8 and TRBJ1-1, with 10 nucleotides matching TRBD1. CDR3 size: 12 residues. Germline V gene lookup returns CDR1 SGHVS and CDR2 FQNEAQ. The ends lost 10 bases at V and 5 bases at J; junction bases unmatched: 4. The CDR3 coding sequence is TGTGCCACCGGACAGGGGGGGACTGAAGCTTTCTTT. Translated: CATGQGGTEAFF. Variable domain in full (rest from reference TRBV7-8 and TRBJ1-1): GAGVSQSPRYKVAKRGQDVALRCDPISGHVSLFWYQQALGQGPEFLTYFQNEAQLDKSGLPSDRFFAERPEGSVSTLKIQRTQQEDSAVYLCATGQGGTEAFFGQGTRLTVV.

The chain has TRBV7-9 and TRBJ2-3, with 8 nucleotides matching TRBD1. CDR3 length: 15 amino acids. Per germline, CDR1 SEHNR and CDR2 FQNEAQ (reference sequence). The V gene end was trimmed by 2 bases and the J gene end by 5 bases; junction bases not matched to a gene: 6. Written as DNA, the CDR3 is TGTGCCAGCAGCTTATTCGCCAGGGGGCAAGATACGCAGTATTTT. This translates into CASSLFARGQDTQYF. Full variable domain (outside the CDR3, taken from reference TRBV7-9 and TRBJ2-3): DTGVSQNPRHKITKRGQNVTFRCDPISEHNRLYWYRQTLGQGPEFLTYFQNEAQLEKSRLLSDRFSAERPKGSFSTLEIQRTEQGDSAMYLCASSLFARGQDTQYFGPGTRLTVL.

The chain uses TRBV30 and TRBJ1-5; D is unresolved. The CDR3 sequence is 12 residues long. Looked up from germline, CDR1 is GTSNPN and CDR2 is SVGIG (reference sequence). V lost 0 bases and J lost 7, with 7 bases in between. The CDR3 coding sequence is TGTGCCTGGAGTGTACCGGGGCAGCCCCAGCATTTT. Its translation: CAWSVPGQPQHF. The full variable domain, rest sourced from reference TRBV30 and TRBJ1-5, is SQTIHQWPATLVQPVGSPLSLECTVEGTSNPNLYWYRQAAGRGLQLLFYSVGIGQISSEVPQNLSASRPQDRQFILSSKKLLLSDSGFYLCAWSVPGQPQHFGDGTRLSIL.

This chain links TRBV20-1 with TRBJ2-3; weak D call: TRBD2 (5 bases). CDR3 length: 13 amino acids. The germline V gene has CDR1 DFQATT and CDR2 SNEGSKA (reference sequence). V was clipped by 3 bases and J by 1 base, with 8 bases between them. The CDR3 region is CSASPGGTDTQYF. The CDR3 DNA follows: TGCAGTGCTAGTCCCGGGGGCACAGATACGCAGTATTTT.

The CDR3 reads CASSSGHGHQPQHF. The CDR3 DNA reads TGTGCCAGCAGCTCCGGACATGGCCATCAGCCCCAGCATTTT. This chain uses TRBV7-2 with TRBJ1-5; TRBD1 might be the D (5 bases). From germline, CDR1 is SGHTA and CDR2 FQGNSA. Trimming left V 4 bases short and J 5 bases short, with 12 bases between. The CDR3 is 14 residues long.

This chain uses TRBV5-1 with TRBJ2-5; TRBD2 agrees at 8 bases. The CDR3 spans 15 residues. Trimming at V came to 7 bases and at J to 4 bases, leaving 12 bases not matched to a gene. Germline CDR1 is SGHRS and CDR2 is YFSETQ. The CDR3 DNA sequence: TGCGCCAGCCGGTCGGGGGGGCCGTTAGGAGAGACCCAGTACTTC. As protein: CASRSGGPLGETQYF.

The chain links TRBV18 to TRBJ1-5; 7 bases fit TRBD1. From germline, CDR1 is KGHSH and CDR2 LQKENI. The CDR3 has 13 residues. V lost 2 bases and J lost 8; bases outside the gene matches: 3. CDR3 sequence reads: CASSPTGDEPQHF. The CDR3 DNA follows: TGTGCCAGCTCACCAACAGGGGATGAGCCCCAGCATTTT. Variable domain in full (rest from reference TRBV18 and TRBJ1-5): NAGVMQNPRHLVRRRGQEARLRCSPMKGHSHVYWYRQLPEEGLKFMVYLQKENIIDESGMPKERFSAEFPKEGPSILRIQQVVRGDSAAYFCASSPTGDEPQHFGDGTRLSIL.

The J gene is TRBJ1-6, the V gene TRBV7-9; no clear D. Germline CDR1 reads SEHNR; CDR2 reads FQNEAQ (reference sequence). The CDR3 covers 15 residues. Trimming removed 1 base from V and 6 bases from J, with 10 bases in between. The CDR3 reads CASSLGEIGNSPLHF. CDR3 DNA: TGTGCCAGCAGCTTAGGAGAGATTGGTAATTCACCCCTCCACTTT.

This rearrangement joins TRBV10-3 to TRBJ1-5; TRBD1 matches at 9 bases. Germline V lookup: CDR1 ENHRY, CDR2 SYGVKD. The CDR3 runs to 14 residues. The V gene end was trimmed by 6 bases and the J gene end by 7 bases; junction bases not matched to a gene: 7. CDR3: CAIRGQGLSQPQHF. The CDR3 bases are TGTGCCATCAGGGGACAGGGCTTGAGCCAGCCCCAGCATTTT.